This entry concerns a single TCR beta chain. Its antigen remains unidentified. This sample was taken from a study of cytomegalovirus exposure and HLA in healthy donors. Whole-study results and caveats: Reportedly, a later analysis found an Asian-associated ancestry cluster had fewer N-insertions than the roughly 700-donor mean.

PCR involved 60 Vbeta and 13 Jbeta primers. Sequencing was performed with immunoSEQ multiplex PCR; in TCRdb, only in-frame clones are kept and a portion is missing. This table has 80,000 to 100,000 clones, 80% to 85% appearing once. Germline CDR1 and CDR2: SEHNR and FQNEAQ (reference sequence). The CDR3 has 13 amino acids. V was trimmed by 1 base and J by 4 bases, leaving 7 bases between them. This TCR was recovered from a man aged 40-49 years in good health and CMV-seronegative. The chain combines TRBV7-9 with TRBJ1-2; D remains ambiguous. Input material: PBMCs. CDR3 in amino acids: CASSLDFRYGYTF. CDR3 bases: TGTGCCAGCAGCTTAGATTTCCGCTATGGCTACACCTTC.